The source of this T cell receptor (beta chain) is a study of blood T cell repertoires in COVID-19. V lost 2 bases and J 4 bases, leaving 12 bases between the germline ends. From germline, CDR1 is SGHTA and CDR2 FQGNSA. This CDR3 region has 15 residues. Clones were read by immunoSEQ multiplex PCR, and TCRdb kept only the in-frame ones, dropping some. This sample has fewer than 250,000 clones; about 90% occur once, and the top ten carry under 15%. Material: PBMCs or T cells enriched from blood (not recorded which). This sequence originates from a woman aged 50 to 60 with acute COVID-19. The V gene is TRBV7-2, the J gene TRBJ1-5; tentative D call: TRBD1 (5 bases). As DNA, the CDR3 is TGTGCCAGCAGCTTAAACGCGGGGCTGAATCAGCCCCAGCATTTT. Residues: CASSLNAGLNQPQHF.